Following are 12 T cell receptor beta chains from one sample sequenced in a study of human T cells and chemical hapten exposure. As for time point: pre-sensitization, week 0. The treatment here: therapeutic diphenylcyclopropenone sensitization with weekly scalp DPC. TCRdb re-analysed the RACE reads in MiXCR, keeping a single row per CDR3 protein. This table has under 400,000 distinct CDR3 sequences, 5% to 6.5% appearing once. Sequenced here: whole blood, sampled in connection with sensitization to the hapten diphenylcyclopropenone (DPC). The receptors shown here come from a woman between 50 and 59 years old with alopecia areata. Some clones in this sample may be carry-over from other donors' samples.

This clonotype has a count of ten or more. The genes are TRBV4-2 and TRBJ2-1; the D is unclear. The V end lost 0 bases, the J end lost 8 bases, and 5 bases lay between the germline ends. The CDR3 extends over 12 amino acids. From germline, CDR1 is LGHNA and CDR2 YNFKEQ. DNA for the CDR3: TGTGCCAGCAGCCAAGATTACCATGAGCAGTTCTTC. Translating it yields CASSQDYHEQFF.

The chain is built from TRBV6-1 and TRBJ2-2; D possibly corresponds to TRBD2 (7 bases). CDR3 length equals 15 residues. Deletions cut 1 base from V and 5 bases from J, with 11 bases between. Germline lookup yields CDR1 MNHNS and CDR2 SASEGT. The CDR3 sequence is CASSEVGGRTGELFF. The CDR3 nucleotides read TGTGCCAGCAGTGAAGTCGGGGGGCGAACCGGGGAGCTGTTTTTT.

This clonotype was seen ten or more times. The gene calls are TRBV9 and TRBJ2-5, with a weak D call TRBD2 (6 bases). Trimming took 1 base from V and 0 from J, leaving 10 bases between them. The germline V gene has CDR1 SGDLS and CDR2 YYNGEE. CDR3 length: 15 residues. The CDR3 DNA reads TGTGCCAGCAGCGTATCTCCTAGCGACCAAGAGACCCAGTACTTC. This encodes CASSVSPSDQETQYF.

This clonotype has just a few counts. The chain employs TRBV27 and TRBJ2-7; no clear D. The CDR3 has 16 residues. Germline lookup yields CDR1 MNHEY and CDR2 SMNVEV (reference sequence). V lost 0 bases, J lost 2 bases, and 14 bases lay in between. The chain's CDR3 is CASSLSGQVPTYEQYF. The CDR3 DNA sequence: TGTGCCAGCAGTTTATCAGGGCAGGTCCCCACCTACGAGCAGTACTTC.

The rearrangement joins TRBV19 to TRBJ1-5; 8 nucleotides match TRBD1. CDR1 LNHDA and CDR2 SQIVND come from the germline V gene (reference sequence). The V gene end was trimmed by 6 bases and the J gene end by 1 base; junction bases not matched to a gene: 2. This CDR3 spans 14 amino acids. The CDR3 reads CASRRDRSNQPQHF. The CDR3 DNA reads TGTGCCAGTAGAAGGGACAGGAGCAATCAGCCCCAGCATTTT.

This clonotype was counted a few times. This rearrangement joins TRBV4-3 to TRBJ2-3; a weak D match, TRBD1 (6 bases). CDR3 length: 16 amino acids. Germline V CDR1 and CDR2: LGHNA, YSLEER. V was clipped by 0 bases and J by 1 base, with 11 bases between them. The CDR3 DNA reads as TGCGCCAGCAGCCAAGATCTAGGGGGTGGCACAGATACGCAGTATTTT. This encodes CASSQDLGGGTDTQYF.

At least ten counts were recorded for this clonotype. The gene calls are TRBV20-1 and TRBJ2-3, with 16 positions matching TRBD2. CDR1 is DFQATT and CDR2 is SNEGSKA in the germline V gene (reference sequence). The CDR3 contains 20 residues. The J segment lost 2 bases and the V segment lost 6 bases, leaving 17 bases of the junction unmatched. The CDR3 sequence is CSALLGSRGLAGGSTDTQYF. CDR3 in DNA: TGCAGTGCACTACTAGGTTCCCGGGGACTAGCGGGGGGGTCCACAGATACGCAGTATTTT.

This clonotype came up many times. J is TRBJ2-7 and V is TRBV5-1, with TRBD2 as a possible D gene (5 bases). The CDR3 spans 14 residues. Trimming took off 1 base at V and 3 bases at J, with 11 bases between the two ends. Germline-derived CDR1 and CDR2 are SGHRS and YFSETQ. CDR3 nucleotide sequence: TGCGCCAGCAGCTTGAAGGGAGCGGTCTACGAGCAGTACTTC. Encoded protein: CASSLKGAVYEQYF.

This clonotype has just a few counts. The J gene is TRBJ2-3, the V gene TRBV10-3; tentative D call: TRBD2 (5 bases). The CDR3 spans 14 residues. CDR1 and CDR2 (germline): ENHRY, SYGVKD. V lost 0 bases and J 4 bases, leaving 8 bases between the germline ends. This chain's CDR3 is CAISESRGSDTQYF. For the CDR3, the DNA is TGTGCCATCAGTGAGTCGAGAGGGTCAGATACGCAGTATTTT.

This clonotype was detected a few times. V gene TRBV3-1 combines with J gene TRBJ1-2, with TRBD1 identical over 8 bases. V lost 4 bases to trimming and J lost 4 bases; unmatched junction nucleotides: 8. The CDR3 covers 15 residues. Germline CDR1 and CDR2: LGHDT and YNNKEL (reference sequence). The CDR3: CASSLRQGSSYGYTF. The CDR3 coding sequence is TGTGCCAGCAGCCTTCGACAGGGGTCGAGCTATGGCTACACCTTC.

This clonotype was picked up a small number of times. The V call is TRBV5-1, the J call TRBJ2-1, with 8 bases aligning to TRBD1. The germline V gene encodes CDR1 SGHRS and CDR2 YFSETQ. The CDR3 length is 14 residues. J gave up 6 bases and V 6 bases, and 8 bases lay outside the gene matches. CDR3 bases: TGCGCCAGCACCTACTCAGGGGGCGGCAATGAGCAGTTCTTC. Protein product: CASTYSGGGNEQFF.

This clonotype was found a few times. J is TRBJ1-1 and V is TRBV5-1; D gene unclear. This CDR3 region has 12 residues. Germline V lookup: CDR1 SGHRS, CDR2 YFSETQ. The ends were cut back, 0 bases at V and 7 bases at J, with 7 bases in the middle. The CDR3 reads CASSLVGLEAFF. The DNA of the CDR3 is TGCGCCAGCAGCTTGGTAGGGCTTGAAGCTTTCTTT.